In this sample, the clone carrying this T cell receptor beta chain turned up once. In the authors' methods: Reference gene primers were amplified, and this amplification served to estimate nucleated cell counts. The assay was immunoSEQ multiplex PCR, and TCRdb's table has in-frame clones only and misses some. That table is the source of V, J and clone size, and D and trimming were worked out from the DNA. The sample consists of tens of thousands of clones, about 74% of them appearing once. This sample is part of a study of blood T cell repertoires in COVID-19. Study summary: T cells, B-cell-depleted T cells, or PBMCs provided the cDNA or gDNA that served as material.

Germline loops: CDR1 KGHSH, CDR2 LQKENI. V was cut by 0 bases and J by 7 bases, with 13 bases left in between. The CDR3 totals 15 residues. This receptor was identified in a human donor in a cohort sampled during active COVID-19. Sequenced input: peripheral blood. The rearrangement joins TRBV18 to TRBJ2-1; a possible D gene is TRBD2 (5 bases). In nucleotides, the CDR3 is TGTGCCAGCTCACCACCGAATCGAGGGAGTAATGAGCAGTTCTTC. It yields the protein CASSPPNRGSNEQFF.